One T cell receptor beta chain is described in this entry. Antigen specificity is unknown. The record originates from a study of OX40 agonist ivuxolimab in advanced cancers. CDR1 PRHDT and CDR2 FYEKMQ come from the germline V gene (reference sequence). V gave up 3 bases and J gave up 7 bases, with 13 bases separating them. The CDR3 consists of 13 residues. Notes on the study in general: At 0.1 to 3.0 mg/kg and by week 6, clonal expansion occurred in CD4+ and CD8+ blood T cells. Average numbers of expanded clones were greater in CD8+ T cells than in CD4+.

Here immunoSEQ multiplex PCR was the method, and the copy in TCRdb shows in-frame clones only, minus some. The sample records under 20,000 clones, under 90% being singletons. The specimen comprised CD4+ or CD8+ T cells sorted from blood, sampled in a trial of the OX40 agonist ivuxolimab. The receptor was isolated from an adult with an advanced solid tumor such as melanoma, head and neck, liver or kidney cancer. The V gene is TRBV13, the J gene TRBJ2-7; the D gene could be TRBD1 or TRBD2 (5 bases each). Written as DNA, the CDR3 is TGTGCCAGCAGCTTCGGGGCTGAGGGGGAGCAGTACTTC. It is translated as CASSFGAEGEQYF.